The 15 T cell receptor beta chains presented below share a single source sample, sequenced in a study of a mutant IDH1 vaccine in newly diagnosed glioma (dated by TCRdb to about 2021). Explained via the paper, the time point label denotes: week 23, last vaccination. A 20-mer mutant IDH1 peptide at 300 micrograms in Montanide made up each vaccine dose, which was injected subcutaneously together with topical imiquimod. Libraries came from the immunoSEQ multiplex PCR assay. TCRdb re-hosts the immuneACCESS table, in-frame sequences only. Its copies lack some clones; in the studies checked, an unresolved V gene accounts for under half of them, and the cause for the rest is not known. The sample table records about 55,000 clones; about 80% of these occur just once. 6.2% of the sample goes to the ten largest clones. No antigens are known for them. The sequences come from PBMCs, collected from a glioma patient whose treatment included an IDH1 peptide vaccine. These TCRs come from a man aged 40-50 years with glioma.

The sample holds a few counts of this clone. The rearrangement links TRBV2 to TRBJ2-1; 9 nucleotides line up with TRBD2. The CDR3 totals 15 residues. CDR1 SNHLY and CDR2 FYNNEI come from the germline V gene. Trimming at V came to 5 bases and at J to 0 bases, leaving 2 bases not matched to a gene. CDR3 nucleotides: TGTGCCAGCAGTTGGACTAGCGACTCCTACAATGAGCAGTTCTTC. Translated: CASSWTSDSYNEQFF.

The chain recombines TRBV6-5 with TRBJ2-2; D not certain. The germline V gene has CDR1 MNHEY and CDR2 SVGAGI. V dropped 7 bases and J dropped 5 bases, with 11 bases sitting between them. The CDR3 spans 13 residues. The CDR3 region is CASIYSDTGELFF. The CDR3 DNA sequence: TGTGCCAGCATCTATTCAGATACCGGGGAGCTGTTTTTT.

The rearrangement links TRBV2 to TRBJ2-1, with 9 nucleotides matching TRBD2. With V trimmed by 6 bases and J by 8 bases, 8 bases remained unmatched. The CDR3 has 14 amino acids. Germline-derived CDR1 and CDR2 are SNHLY and FYNNEI. This CDR3 is CASRPGLAIHEQFF. The CDR3 DNA sequence: TGTGCCAGCAGACCGGGACTAGCAATTCATGAGCAGTTCTTC.

V gene TRBV10-1 combines with J gene TRBJ1-5, with 7 bases fitting TRBD1. The germline V gene encodes CDR1 WNHNN and CDR2 SYGVQD (reference sequence). The CDR3 is 13 amino acids. V dropped 6 bases and J dropped 7; count of bases not matched to a gene: 6. The CDR3 reads CASSRGLGQPQHF. CDR3 nucleotides: TGCGCCAGCAGCAGGGGGTTAGGGCAGCCCCAGCATTTT.

This clone has just a few counts. The chain combines TRBV4-1 with TRBJ2-2; D is possibly TRBD1 or TRBD2 (5 bases each). CDR1 is MGHRA and CDR2 is YSYEKL in the germline V gene. Trimming took off 0 bases at V and 7 bases at J, with 12 bases between the two ends. CDR3 length: 15 amino acids. The chain's CDR3 is CASSQEVGASGELFF. The CDR3 nucleotides are TGCGCCAGCAGCCAAGAGGTCGGGGCAAGCGGGGAGCTGTTTTTT.

J is TRBJ2-1 and V is TRBV5-1; TRBD2 matches 12 bases. The V gene end was trimmed by 2 bases and the J gene end by 7 bases; junction bases not matched to a gene: 7. This CDR3 is built from 16 residues. The V gene's germline CDR1 is SGHRS and CDR2 YFSETQ. CDR3 residues: CASSLLAGGAVNEQFF. The CDR3 coding sequence is TGCGCCAGCAGCTTACTAGCGGGGGGCGCGGTTAATGAGCAGTTCTTC.

This chain joins TRBV5-1 and TRBJ2-7; D ambiguous. Trimming cost V 4 bases and J 0 bases, with 5 bases left between them. This CDR3 is 12 amino acids long. Germline V lookup: CDR1 SGHRS, CDR2 YFSETQ. The CDR3 DNA reads as TGCGCCAGCAGCGGAACCTCCTACGAGCAGTACTTC. Its protein product is CASSGTSYEQYF.

The V gene is TRBV7-9, the J gene TRBJ2-3; D remains ambiguous. V was pared by 5 bases and J by 2 bases, with 5 bases between. The CDR3 runs to 12 residues. CDR1 is SEHNR, CDR2 FQNEAQ, per germline (reference sequence). CDR3 sequence (DNA): TGTGCCAGCAGCCTCTACACAGATACGCAGTATTTT. It yields the protein CASSLYTDTQYF.

The CDR3 DNA sequence: TGTGCCAGCAGCACCCGTGGGGGAGGGGATGAAAAACTGTTTTTT. This translates into CASSTRGGGDEKLFF. J is TRBJ1-4 and V is TRBV7-9; D perhaps matches TRBD1 (5 bases). Germline CDR1 is SEHNR and CDR2 is FQNEAQ (reference sequence). The CDR3 runs 15 residues. V dropped 5 bases and J dropped 6 bases, with 16 bases sitting between them.

The J gene is TRBJ1-3, the V gene TRBV7-9; D unclear. Per germline, CDR1 SEHNR and CDR2 FQNEAQ (reference sequence). The V gene lost 6 bases and the J gene lost 0 bases, with 6 bases spanning the gap. The CDR3 has 13 amino acids. CDR3 DNA sequence: TGTGCCAGCAGTCCCAGCTCTGGAAACACCATATATTTT. Protein product: CASSPSSGNTIYF. The whole variable domain, remainder taken from reference TRBV7-9 and TRBJ1-3, is DTGVSQNPRHKITKRGQNVTFRCDPISEHNRLYWYRQTLGQGPEFLTYFQNEAQLEKSRLLSDRFSAERPKGSFSTLEIQRTEQGDSAMYLCASSPSSGNTIYFGEGSWLTVV.

This clone has a handful of counts. The chain uses TRBV29-1 and TRBJ1-4, with D maybe TRBD1 (5 bases). The CDR3 extends over 10 amino acids. Germline V gene lookup returns CDR1 SQVTM and CDR2 ANQGSEA. V was trimmed by 6 bases and J by 6 bases, leaving 5 bases between them. The CDR3 DNA reads as TGCAGCGTCAGGGATGAAAAACTGTTTTTT. This translates into CSVRDEKLFF.

This chain links TRBV7-6 with TRBJ1-5; D gene ambiguous. This CDR3 has 16 amino acids. The germline V and J ends were trimmed by 0 bases and 0 bases, with 9 bases remaining between them. Germline loops: CDR1 SGHVS, CDR2 FNYEAQ. The CDR3 loop is CASSLAPGNSNQPQHF. As DNA, the CDR3 is TGTGCCAGCAGCTTAGCCCCGGGGAATAGCAATCAGCCCCAGCATTTT.

The genes are TRBV7-9 and TRBJ2-2; 8 bases match TRBD1. V trimming: 6 bases; J trimming: 6 bases; junction bases outside the gene matches: 6. The CDR3 contains 14 residues. Germline CDR1 and CDR2: SEHNR and FQNEAQ (reference sequence). In DNA, the CDR3 is TGTGCCAGCAGTTTCACAGGGGGTGCCGGGGAGCTGTTTTTT. Residues: CASSFTGGAGELFF.

The chain employs TRBV19 and TRBJ2-2; 11 bases match TRBD1. With V trimmed by 7 bases and J by 0 bases, 4 bases remained unmatched. The germline gives CDR1 LNHDA, CDR2 SQIVND (reference sequence). The CDR3 is 16 residues long. The CDR3 DNA reads TGTGCCAGTAAGCCGGGACAGGGGGCGAACACCGGGGAGCTGTTTTTT. Its translation is CASKPGQGANTGELFF.

The chain recombines TRBV7-9 with TRBJ1-2, with 8 bases aligning to TRBD1. After removal of 5 bases from V and 7 bases from J, the junction contained 9 bases not matched to a gene. The germline V gene encodes CDR1 SEHNR and CDR2 FQNEAQ (reference sequence). This CDR3 is built from 14 residues. DNA of the CDR3: TGTGCCAGCAGCCCAGGGACAGGTCTTCTTGGCTACACCTTC. It is translated as CASSPGTGLLGYTF.